A selection of T cell receptor beta chains follows, all from one sample in a study of immune heterogeneity within non-small cell lung tumors. TCRdb reprocessed the multiplex PCR reads with MiXCR, giving one entry per CDR3 protein. The repertoire consists of 4,400 or so distinct CDR3 sequences, with approximately 25% occurring once and the leading ten covering roughly 9.8%. The source material was lung tumor tissue. The receptors here all came from a man aged 50 to 59 with non-small cell lung cancer. The CDR3 runs from the conserved cysteine through the conserved F or W. The order of the fields is clone size, CDR3 length, D gene, V gene, CDR3 protein. D genes are given only for firm matches. Clone size is given for some rows only: seen once, a few or many times, or a class if the clone is expanded.

abundance: medium-sized; len: 15; d_gene: -; v_gene: TRBV7-8; CDR3aa: CASSLLLGPNTEAFF
abundance: many; len: 12; d_gene: TRBD2; v_gene: TRBV29-1; CDR3aa: CSVPGGAHEQYF
abundance: medium-sized; len: 15; d_gene: -; v_gene: TRBV4-1; CDR3aa: CASSQDLTRSHEQYF
abundance: medium-sized; len: 16; d_gene: -; v_gene: TRBV5-1; CDR3aa: CASSLDSSGSYNEQFF
abundance: medium-sized; len: 14; d_gene: -; v_gene: TRBV19; CDR3aa: CASSTAGFGSPLHF
abundance: medium-sized; len: 14; d_gene: -; v_gene: TRBV20-1; CDR3aa: CSAKILTGANVLTF
abundance: medium-sized; len: 17; d_gene: TRBD2; v_gene: TRBV10-3; CDR3aa: CAISGGGLAGDTDTQYF
abundance: medium-sized; len: 16; d_gene: -; v_gene: TRBV19; CDR3aa: CASSIQVGSGANVLTF
abundance: medium-sized; len: 15; d_gene: -; v_gene: TRBV11-2; CDR3aa: CASSLDPGANYGYTF
abundance: many; len: 18; d_gene: TRBD2; v_gene: TRBV6-1; CDR3aa: CASSPALGAGGRTGELFF
abundance: large; len: 17; d_gene: -; v_gene: TRBV6-2/TRBV6-3; CDR3aa: CASSYSQIRVPNSPLHF
abundance: -; len: 19; d_gene: -; v_gene: TRBV19; CDR3aa: CASSPGLGGRWGLNTEAFF
abundance: -; len: 12; d_gene: TRBD1; v_gene: TRBV25-1; CDR3aa: CASSQGEDGYTF
abundance: medium-sized; len: 16; d_gene: TRBD1; v_gene: TRBV4-2; CDR3aa: CASSHISGTGFYEQYF
abundance: medium-sized; len: 13; d_gene: -; v_gene: TRBV19; CDR3aa: CASSSLTNEKLFF
abundance: -; len: 18; d_gene: -; v_gene: TRBV16; CDR3aa: CASSQSGAGALPNNGHTF
abundance: medium-sized; len: 12; d_gene: TRBD1; v_gene: TRBV20-1; CDR3aa: CSAAGQVGEAFF
abundance: medium-sized; len: 15; d_gene: -; v_gene: TRBV30; CDR3aa: CAWSVHGGSNQPQHF
abundance: many; len: 14; d_gene: -; v_gene: TRBV10-1; CDR3aa: CAIPRAGDNSPLHF
abundance: medium-sized; len: 15; d_gene: TRBD1; v_gene: TRBV19; CDR3aa: CASSRQGAGNTEAFF
abundance: -; len: 14; d_gene: TRBD1; v_gene: TRBV27; CDR3aa: CASSKRQGLYEQYF
abundance: -; len: 15; d_gene: -; v_gene: TRBV19; CDR3aa: CASSTHKAGVYEEYF
abundance: medium-sized; len: 13; d_gene: -; v_gene: TRBV15; CDR3aa: CATRWGRDTEAFF
abundance: medium-sized; len: 14; d_gene: -; v_gene: TRBV7-3; CDR3aa: CASSLAGGESEAFF
abundance: medium-sized; len: 17; d_gene: TRBD1; v_gene: TRBV28; CDR3aa: CASSLSWNRQGNTEAFF
abundance: medium-sized; len: 12; d_gene: TRBD1; v_gene: TRBV29-1; CDR3aa: CSVGQGAGEQYF
abundance: many; len: 14; d_gene: -; v_gene: TRBV7-8; CDR3aa: CASSLQQGSNEQFF
abundance: -; len: 14; d_gene: -; v_gene: TRBV27; CDR3aa: CASTLRARTWELFF
abundance: medium-sized; len: 13; d_gene: -; v_gene: TRBV5-1; CDR3aa: CASKDDVADTQYF
abundance: many; len: 14; d_gene: TRBD1; v_gene: TRBV2; CDR3aa: CASRAGQGKNIQYF
abundance: -; len: 15; d_gene: -; v_gene: TRBV20-1; CDR3aa: CSASVYSGNHSPLHF
abundance: -; len: 13; d_gene: -; v_gene: TRBV7-3; CDR3aa: CASSNDSHTEAFF
abundance: many; len: 17; d_gene: TRBD2; v_gene: TRBV14; CDR3aa: CASSRRLAGGLYNEQFF
abundance: medium-sized; len: 16; d_gene: -; v_gene: TRBV6-1; CDR3aa: CASSDSSSLAKNIQYF
abundance: -; len: 15; d_gene: -; v_gene: TRBV12-3/TRBV12-4; CDR3aa: CAKSLRLAYTDTQYF
abundance: medium-sized; len: 15; d_gene: TRBD1; v_gene: TRBV6-2/TRBV6-3; CDR3aa: CASSFQGATNEKLFF
abundance: -; len: 14; d_gene: -; v_gene: TRBV12-3/TRBV12-4; CDR3aa: CASSVQWSNQPQHF
abundance: -; len: 16; d_gene: TRBD2; v_gene: TRBV6-4; CDR3aa: CASSKLSGGAANEQLF
abundance: many; len: 13; d_gene: -; v_gene: TRBV28; CDR3aa: CASSPPPAYEQYF
abundance: many; len: 13; d_gene: -; v_gene: TRBV5-1; CDR3aa: CASSWRPTGELFF
abundance: -; len: 15; d_gene: TRBD1; v_gene: TRBV4-2; CDR3aa: CASSLTGANTGELFF
abundance: medium-sized; len: 13; d_gene: -; v_gene: TRBV15; CDR3aa: CATSLGRSQPQHF
abundance: medium-sized; len: 11; d_gene: -; v_gene: TRBV2; CDR3aa: CASRGPYGYTF
abundance: large; len: 15; d_gene: -; v_gene: TRBV19; CDR3aa: CASSIEFHSNQPQHF
abundance: medium-sized; len: 16; d_gene: TRBD2; v_gene: TRBV6-1; CDR3aa: CASTRTGGGATDTQYF
abundance: -; len: 13; d_gene: -; v_gene: TRBV15; CDR3aa: CATRDFGDEKLFF
abundance: medium-sized; len: 17; d_gene: TRBD1; v_gene: TRBV11-2; CDR3aa: CASSSEGTGKINSPLHF
abundance: -; len: 14; d_gene: -; v_gene: TRBV2; CDR3aa: CASSDLQVVDTQYF
abundance: many; len: 15; d_gene: -; v_gene: TRBV20-1; CDR3aa: CSAPRLSPSPDTQYF
abundance: large; len: 13; d_gene: -; v_gene: TRBV2; CDR3aa: CASSKQGAHEQYF
abundance: medium-sized; len: 16; d_gene: -; v_gene: TRBV2; CDR3aa: CASSSRRPETGNTIYF
abundance: many; len: 15; d_gene: -; v_gene: TRBV30; CDR3aa: CAWSAYRTATDTQYF
abundance: -; len: 15; d_gene: TRBD2; v_gene: TRBV7-2; CDR3aa: CASKGLAEITGELFF
abundance: many; len: 14; d_gene: -; v_gene: TRBV28; CDR3aa: CASRPTGLREKLFF
abundance: medium-sized; len: 14; d_gene: -; v_gene: TRBV3-1; CDR3aa: CASSQKRAGEKLFF
abundance: -; len: 15; d_gene: TRBD1; v_gene: TRBV13; CDR3aa: CASSLPTGMNTEAFF
abundance: many; len: 13; d_gene: -; v_gene: TRBV7-2; CDR3aa: CASSLDQGYIQYF
abundance: medium-sized; len: 13; d_gene: TRBD1; v_gene: TRBV4-1; CDR3aa: CASSFQGADTQYF
abundance: medium-sized; len: 15; d_gene: TRBD1; v_gene: TRBV28; CDR3aa: CASSLQGDYNQPQHF
abundance: medium-sized; len: 14; d_gene: TRBD1; v_gene: TRBV6-1; CDR3aa: CASSGTGGADTQYF